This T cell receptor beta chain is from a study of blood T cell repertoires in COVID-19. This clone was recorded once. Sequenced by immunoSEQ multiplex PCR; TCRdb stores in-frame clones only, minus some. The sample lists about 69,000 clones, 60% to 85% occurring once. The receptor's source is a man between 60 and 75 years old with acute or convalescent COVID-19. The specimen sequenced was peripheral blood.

CDR3 region: CASSWTGGREQYF. DNA for the CDR3: TGTGCCAGCAGTTGGACAGGGGGGCGCGAGCAGTACTTC. The gene calls are TRBV7-2 and TRBJ2-7, with TRBD1 matching 10 bases. The CDR3 totals 13 residues. Germline loops: CDR1 SGHTA, CDR2 FQGNSA. J gave up 6 bases and V 6 bases, and 5 bases lay outside the gene matches.